This T cell receptor (beta chain) appears in the sequencing data of a study of response to subunit inactivated influenza vaccine. CDR3 size: 14 residues. Looked up from germline, CDR1 is SGHRS and CDR2 is YFSETQ. Between the trimmed V and J ends, which lost 4 bases and 7 bases, there was a span of 17 bases. TCRdb reprocessed the RT-PCR reads via MiXCR and lists one record per CDR3 protein. Of about 540,000 distinct CDR3 sequences listed, approximately 20% are singletons. The table lists this clonotype with a few counts. Separately, the same data were catalogued under a study of T cells expressing NK-cell markers. That paper notes: Beta-chain TCR cDNA was generated via 5'RACE template switching with UMIs.

This chain connects TRBV5-1 to TRBJ2-5, with D possibly being TRBD1 or TRBD2 (5 bases each). This specimen was CD4+ T cells sorted from PBMCs, taken less than 13 days after vaccination. This TCR was sampled from a man in his fifties or sixties who received an inactivated influenza vaccine. The CDR3 loop is CASSHEGNTGTQYF. CDR3 nucleotides: TGCGCCAGCAGCCACGAGGGAAACACAGGGACCCAGTACTTC.